This is a list of T cell receptor beta chains from one sample in a study of blood T cell repertoires in COVID-19. The repertoire was sequenced with immunoSEQ multiplex PCR; TCRdb's copy has only in-frame clones and lacks some. The sample lists approximately 400,000 clones, 80% to 90% occurring once. Material for sequencing was PBMCs or T cells enriched from blood (not recorded which). All receptors derive from a man in his thirties or forties who had recovered from COVID-19. The CDR3 runs from the conserved cysteine through the conserved F or W. A D gene is named only where the DNA matches it firmly. Clone size, where shown, is once, few, many, or a class for clones that have expanded.

clone_size,j_call,v_call,d_call,cdr3_aa,cdr3_nt
-,TRBJ1-1,TRBV6-5,TRBD1,CASRGQVVTEAFF,TGTGCCAGCAGGGGACAGGTGGTCACTGAAGCTTTCTTT
-,TRBJ1-6,TRBV9,-,CASSLQGFGQNSPLHF,TGTGCCAGCAGCTTACAGGGATTCGGGCAAAATTCACCCCTCCACTTT
-,TRBJ1-4,TRBV3-1/TRBV3-2,TRBD1,CASSQGTGGEKLFF,TGTGCCAGCAGCCAAGGGACAGGGGGCGAAAAACTGTTTTTT
-,TRBJ1-5,TRBV2,-,CASSGQVVQPQHF,TGTGCCAGCAGTGGACAGGTAGTCCAGCCCCAGCATTTT
-,TRBJ1-5,TRBV27,-,CASSLRWDTRIVQPQHF,TGTGCCAGCAGTTTAAGATGGGACACCCGAATTGTACAGCCCCAGCATTTT
-,TRBJ1-1,TRBV7-8,-,CASSEAGLSMNTEAFF,TGTGCCAGCAGCGAGGCAGGGCTCTCCATGAACACTGAAGCTTTCTTT
-,TRBJ2-2,TRBV10-1,TRBD2,CASSLTGGTGELFF,TGCGCCAGCAGTTTGACGGGGGGCACCGGGGAGCTGTTTTTT
-,TRBJ1-3,TRBV9,-,CASSEREGSAGNTIYF,TGTGCCAGCAGCGAGCGGGAGGGGAGTGCTGGAAACACCATATATTTT
-,TRBJ2-1,TRBV3-1/TRBV3-2,-,CASSQDLTTYNEQFF,TGTGCCAGCAGCCAAGACCTCACAACCTACAATGAGCAGTTCTTC
-,TRBJ1-2,TRBV19,-,CASRRDPTMGYTF,TGTGCCAGTAGGCGTGATCCAACTATGGGCTACACCTTC
-,TRBJ1-1,TRBV18,-,CASSQDSSEAFF,TGTGCCAGCTCACAGGACAGCTCTGAAGCTTTCTTT
-,TRBJ1-2,TRBV4-1,TRBD1,CASSLSAGTAVYGYTF,TGCGCCAGCAGCCTTTCCGCCGGGACAGCCGTTTATGGCTACACCTTC
-,TRBJ2-3,TRBV5-1,TRBD2,CASFLAGGSAGTDTQYF,TGCGCCAGCTTCCTAGCGGGGGGGAGCGCTGGCACAGATACGCAGTATTTT
few,TRBJ2-7,TRBV30,-,CAWSNGMDSSYEQYF,TGTGCCTGGAGTAATGGAATGGACAGCTCCTACGAGCAGTACTTC
-,TRBJ1-2,TRBV18,-,CASSPSQGLVQPSNYGYTF,TGTGCCAGCTCACCGTCCCAAGGACTGGTACAACCTTCTAACTATGGCTACACCTTC
-,TRBJ2-7,TRBV6-5,TRBD2,CASSYNGLATYEQYF,TGTGCCAGCAGTTACAACGGACTAGCGACATACGAGCAGTACTTC
-,TRBJ2-2,TRBV7-6,TRBD2,CASSLLAGEDTGELFF,TGTGCCAGCAGCCTTCTAGCGGGGGAAGACACCGGGGAGCTGTTTTTT